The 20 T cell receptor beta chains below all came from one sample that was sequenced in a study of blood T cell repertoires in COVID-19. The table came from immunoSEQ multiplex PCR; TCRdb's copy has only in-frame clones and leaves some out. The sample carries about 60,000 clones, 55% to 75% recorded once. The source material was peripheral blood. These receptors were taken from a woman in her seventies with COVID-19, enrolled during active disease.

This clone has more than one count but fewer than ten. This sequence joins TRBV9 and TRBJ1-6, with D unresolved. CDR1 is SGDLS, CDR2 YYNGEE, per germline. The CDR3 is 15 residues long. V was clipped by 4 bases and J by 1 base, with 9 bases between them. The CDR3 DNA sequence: TGTGCCAGCAGCCCCCCGGGGTCCTATAATTCACCCCTCCACTTT. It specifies CASSPPGSYNSPLHF. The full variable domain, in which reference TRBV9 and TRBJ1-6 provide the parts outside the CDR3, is DSGVTQTPKHLITATGQRVTLRCSPRSGDLSVYWYQQSLDQGLQFLIQYYNGEERAKGNILERFSAQQFPDLHSELNLSSLELGDSALYFCASSPPGSYNSPLHFGNGTRLTVT.

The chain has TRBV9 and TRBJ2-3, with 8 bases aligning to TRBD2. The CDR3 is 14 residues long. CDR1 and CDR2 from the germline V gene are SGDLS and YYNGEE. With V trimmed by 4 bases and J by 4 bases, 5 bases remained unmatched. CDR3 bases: TGTGCCAGCAGCCCCGGGGGGGGACCAGATACGCAGTATTTT. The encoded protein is CASSPGGGPDTQYF.

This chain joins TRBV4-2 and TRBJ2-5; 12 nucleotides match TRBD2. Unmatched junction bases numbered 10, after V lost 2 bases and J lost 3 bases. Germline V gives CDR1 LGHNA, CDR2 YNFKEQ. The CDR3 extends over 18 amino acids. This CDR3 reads CASSQLLAGGGLEETQYF. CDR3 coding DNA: TGTGCCAGCAGCCAATTACTAGCGGGAGGAGGGTTGGAAGAGACCCAGTACTTC.

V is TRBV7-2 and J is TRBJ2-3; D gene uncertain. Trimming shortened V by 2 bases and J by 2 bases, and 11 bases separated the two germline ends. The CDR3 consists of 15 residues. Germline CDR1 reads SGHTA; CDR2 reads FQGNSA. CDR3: CASSLFLAATDTQYF. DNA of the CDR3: TGTGCCAGCAGCTTATTTCTGGCGGCCACAGATACGCAGTATTTT.

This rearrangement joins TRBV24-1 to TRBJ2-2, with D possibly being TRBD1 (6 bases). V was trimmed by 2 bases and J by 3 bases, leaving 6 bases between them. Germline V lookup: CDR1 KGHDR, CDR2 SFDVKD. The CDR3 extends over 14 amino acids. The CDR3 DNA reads TGTGCCACCAGTGATTCAGGGGACACCGGGGAGCTGTTTTTT. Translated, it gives CATSDSGDTGELFF.

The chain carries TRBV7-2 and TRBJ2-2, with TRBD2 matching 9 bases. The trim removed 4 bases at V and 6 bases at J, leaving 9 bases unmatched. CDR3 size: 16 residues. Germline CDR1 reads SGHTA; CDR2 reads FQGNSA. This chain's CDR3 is CASSSPAGGGPGELFF. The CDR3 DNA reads TGTGCCAGCAGCTCCCCGGCGGGGGGGGGACCCGGGGAGCTGTTTTTT.

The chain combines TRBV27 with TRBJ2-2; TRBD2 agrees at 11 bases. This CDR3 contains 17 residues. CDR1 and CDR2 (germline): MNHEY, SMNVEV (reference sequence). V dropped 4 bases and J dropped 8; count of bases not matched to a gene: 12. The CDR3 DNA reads TGTGCCAGCAGTTCTCTGGGACTAGCGGAGATTCTAGGGGAGCTGTTTTTT. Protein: CASSSLGLAEILGELFF.

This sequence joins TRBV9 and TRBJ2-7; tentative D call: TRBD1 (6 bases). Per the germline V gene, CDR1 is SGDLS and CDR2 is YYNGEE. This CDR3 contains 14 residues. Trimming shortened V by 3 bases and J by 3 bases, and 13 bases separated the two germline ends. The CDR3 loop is CASSAQGSDYEQYF. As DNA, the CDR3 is TGTGCCAGCAGCGCGCAGGGGTCCGACTACGAGCAGTACTTC.

Here the CDR3 reads CASSDRGKQPQHF. CDR3 sequence (DNA): TGTGCCAGCAGTGACAGGGGAAAACAGCCCCAGCATTTT. The rearrangement uses TRBV12-3 or TRBV12-4 and TRBJ1-5; TRBD1 agrees at 8 bases. With V trimmed by 5 bases and J by 7 bases, 4 bases remained unmatched. The CDR3 spans 13 residues.

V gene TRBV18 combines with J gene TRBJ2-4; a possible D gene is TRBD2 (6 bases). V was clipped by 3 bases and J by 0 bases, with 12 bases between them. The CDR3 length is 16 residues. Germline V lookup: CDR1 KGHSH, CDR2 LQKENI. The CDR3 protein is CASSPEDYLAKNIQYF. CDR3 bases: TGTGCCAGCTCACCGGAGGACTACCTAGCCAAAAACATTCAGTACTTC.

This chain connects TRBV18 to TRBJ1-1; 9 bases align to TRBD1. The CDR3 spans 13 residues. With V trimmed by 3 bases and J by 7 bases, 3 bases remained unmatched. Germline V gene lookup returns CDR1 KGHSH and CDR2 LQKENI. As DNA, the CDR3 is TGTGCCAGCTCACCGGGGACAGGGAATGAAGCTTTCTTT. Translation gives CASSPGTGNEAFF.

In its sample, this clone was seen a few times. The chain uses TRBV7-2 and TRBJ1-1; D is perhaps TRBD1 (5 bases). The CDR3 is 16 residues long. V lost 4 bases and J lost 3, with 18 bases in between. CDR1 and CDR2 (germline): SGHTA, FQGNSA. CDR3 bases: TGTGCCAGCAGCTCAACTCTCGGGGGTATGGACACTGAAGCTTTCTTT. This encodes CASSSTLGGMDTEAFF.

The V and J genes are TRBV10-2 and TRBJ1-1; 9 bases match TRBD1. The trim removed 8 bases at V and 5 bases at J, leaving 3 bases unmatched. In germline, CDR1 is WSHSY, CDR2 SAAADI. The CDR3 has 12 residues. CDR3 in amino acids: CASADRGTEAFF. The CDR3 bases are TGCGCCAGCGCCGACAGGGGGACTGAAGCTTTCTTT.

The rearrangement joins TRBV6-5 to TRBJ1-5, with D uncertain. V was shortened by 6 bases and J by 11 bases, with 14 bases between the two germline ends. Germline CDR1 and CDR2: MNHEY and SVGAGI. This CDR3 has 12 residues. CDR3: CASRTDGGSQHF. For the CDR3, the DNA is TGTGCCAGCAGGACCGACGGAGGGTCCCAGCATTTT.

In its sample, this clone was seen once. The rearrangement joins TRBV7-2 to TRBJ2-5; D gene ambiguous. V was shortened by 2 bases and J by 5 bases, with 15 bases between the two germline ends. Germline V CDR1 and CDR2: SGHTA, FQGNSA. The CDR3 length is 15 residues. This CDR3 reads CASSLSPGQVETQYF. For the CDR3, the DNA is TGTGCCAGCAGCTTAAGCCCAGGCCAGGTGGAGACCCAGTACTTC.

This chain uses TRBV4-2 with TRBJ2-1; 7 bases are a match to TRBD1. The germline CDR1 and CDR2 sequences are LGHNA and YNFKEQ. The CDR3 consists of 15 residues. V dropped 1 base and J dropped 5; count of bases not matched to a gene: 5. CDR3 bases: TGTGCCAGCAGCCAAGCGGGACAGTCTCACAATGAGCAGTTCTTC. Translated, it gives CASSQAGQSHNEQFF.

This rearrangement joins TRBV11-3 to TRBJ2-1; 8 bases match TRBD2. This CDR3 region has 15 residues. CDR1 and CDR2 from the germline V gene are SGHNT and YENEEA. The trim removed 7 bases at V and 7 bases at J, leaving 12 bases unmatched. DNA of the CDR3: TGTGCCAGCACGCGTTATAGCGGGGCTAAAAATGAGCAGTTCTTC. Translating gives CASTRYSGAKNEQFF.

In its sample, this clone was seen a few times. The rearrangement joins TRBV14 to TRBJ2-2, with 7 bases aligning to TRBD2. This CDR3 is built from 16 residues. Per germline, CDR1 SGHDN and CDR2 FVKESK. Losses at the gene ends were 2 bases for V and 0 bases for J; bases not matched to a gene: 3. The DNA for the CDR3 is TGTGCCAGCAGCCAACCTAGCGGCCCGAACACCGGGGAGCTGTTTTTT. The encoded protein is CASSQPSGPNTGELFF.

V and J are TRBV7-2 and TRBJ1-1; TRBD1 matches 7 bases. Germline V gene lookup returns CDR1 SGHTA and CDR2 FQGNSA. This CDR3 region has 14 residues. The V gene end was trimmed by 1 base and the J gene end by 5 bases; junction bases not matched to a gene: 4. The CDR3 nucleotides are TGTGCCAGCAGCTTAGGAGGGGGCCGGACTGAAGCTTTCTTT. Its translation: CASSLGGGRTEAFF.

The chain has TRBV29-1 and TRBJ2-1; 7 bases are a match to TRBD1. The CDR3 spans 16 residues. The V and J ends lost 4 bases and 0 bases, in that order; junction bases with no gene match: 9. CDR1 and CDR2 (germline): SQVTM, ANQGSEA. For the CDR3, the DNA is TGCAGCGTTGGAGGACAGGCCGTATCCTCCTACAATGAGCAGTTCTTC. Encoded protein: CSVGGQAVSSYNEQFF.